The TCR beta chain under discussion was sequenced for a study of OX40 agonist ivuxolimab in advanced cancers. Study details: Patients were dosed with the agonistic anti-OX40 (CD134) antibody ivuxolimab. Patients received intravenous ivuxolimab every 2 weeks at 0.01 to 10 mg/kg.

The CDR3 runs to 16 residues. V lost 0 bases, J lost 4 bases, and 15 bases lay in between. Assay: immunoSEQ multiplex PCR; the TCRdb copy retains only in-frame clones and omits some. The table records some 86,000 clones, 70% to 90% of them present only once. Any history of autoimmune disease or systemic immunosuppression disqualified patients. On cycle 4 day 1 and cycle 7 day 1, as well as at baseline, blood was sampled. The sequence was obtained from an adult with an advanced solid tumor such as melanoma, head and neck, liver or kidney cancer. This chain joins TRBV23-1 and TRBJ1-1; D gene ambiguous. TRBV23-1 is classed as an ORF, of uncertain function. The sequencing here drew on CD4+ or CD8+ T cells sorted from blood, taken in a trial of the OX40 agonist ivuxolimab. CDR3 region: CASSQSRVGAGTEAFF. Written as DNA, the CDR3 is TGCGCCAGCAGTCAATCGAGGGTAGGAGCGGGCACTGAAGCTTTCTTT.